This T cell receptor beta chain was identified during a study of blood T cell repertoires in COVID-19. The V and J ends lost 3 bases and 0 bases, in that order; junction bases with no gene match: 5. This CDR3 has 16 residues. Germline loops: CDR1 MNHEY, CDR2 SMNVEV (reference sequence). Sequencing was performed with immunoSEQ multiplex PCR; in TCRdb, only in-frame clones are kept and a portion is missing. The top ten clones hold approximately 3.6% of a sample with some 87,000 clones, approximately 88% of them seen once. This receptor was taken from a woman in her seventies with acute or convalescent COVID-19. The sequenced sample consisted of peripheral blood. The chain couples TRBV27 to TRBJ2-1; 7 bases are a match to TRBD1. The DNA of the CDR3 is TGTGCCAGCAGTTTCGGGACAGTAGGCTCCTACAATGAGCAGTTCTTC. Amino acids: CASSFGTVGSYNEQFF.